These T cell receptor beta chains were read from a single sample in a study of PD-1 blockade in classical Hodgkin lymphoma. Sequencing was performed with immunoSEQ multiplex PCR; in TCRdb, only in-frame clones are kept and a portion is missing. Here the sample spans more than 50,000 clones, about 70% being singletons. The source was peripheral blood mononuclear cells (PBMCs), collected before the second cycle of nivolumab. The receptors shown here come from a human donor with classical Hodgkin lymphoma. The CDR3 runs from the conserved cysteine through the conserved F or W. A D gene is named only where the DNA matches it firmly. Clone size appears in some rows only: once, few, many, or a class for an expanded clone.

D gene | clone size | J gene | V gene | CDR3 DNA | CDR3 protein
TRBD2 | - | TRBJ2-5 | TRBV5-4 | TGTGCCAGCAGTCTTGCGGGAGGAGAGACCCAGTACTTC | CASSLAGGETQYF
TRBD1 | - | TRBJ2-2 | TRBV27 | TGTGCCAGCAGTTTAGAGGGGGCTGGGGAGCTGTTTTTT | CASSLEGAGELFF
- | few | TRBJ1-1 | TRBV21-1 | TGTGCCAGCAGCAAATTAACCGACAGCCAAGCCACTGAAGCTTTCTTT | CASSKLTDSQATEAFF
TRBD1 | few | TRBJ1-2 | TRBV28 | TGTGCCAGCAGTTTATGGCAACAGGGGGCAGGTGGCTACACCTTC | CASSLWQQGAGGYTF
- | - | TRBJ1-1 | TRBV5-1 | TGCGCCAGCAGCTTGCAACAGGGTATGGGCACTGAAGCTTTCTTT | CASSLQQGMGTEAFF
TRBD2 | - | TRBJ2-3 | TRBV5-1 | TGCGCCAGCAGCTTGGAGGGACTAGCGGGACCGGATATCACAGATACGCAGTATTTT | CASSLEGLAGPDITDTQYF
- | - | TRBJ1-2 | TRBV5-1 | TGCGCCAGCAGCTTGGAACAGAGAAACTATGGCTACACCTTC | CASSLEQRNYGYTF
- | - | TRBJ2-7 | TRBV28 | TGTGCCAGCAGCCCGGGGGGAGGGGGCGAGCAGTACTTC | CASSPGGGGEQYF
- | few | TRBJ2-5 | TRBV19 | TGTGCCAGCCGGAAAGGGCAGGGAGGACGAGAGACCCAGTACTTC | CASRKGQGGRETQYF
- | few | TRBJ1-1 | TRBV9 | TGTGCCAGCAGCGTAGAAGGCGGCGTTGTTGGGTCAGCTTTCTTT | CASSVEGGVVGSAFF
- | - | TRBJ2-2 | TRBV9 | TGTGCCAGCAGCCCCCTAGCCGGGGAGCTGTTTTTT | CASSPLAGELFF
- | - | TRBJ2-3 | TRBV7-9 | TGTGCCAGCAGCTTAGTTCTTGAAGATACGCAGTATTTT | CASSLVLEDTQYF
- | - | TRBJ1-2 | TRBV28 | TGTGCCAGCGACCCAGGACAGAAAGGCTATGGCTACACCTTC | CASDPGQKGYGYTF
- | - | TRBJ2-7 | TRBV19 | TGTGCCAGTAGTAAGCGGGCCCCCAGGTCCTACATTAACTACGAGCAGTACTTC | CASSKRAPRSYINYEQYF
TRBD2 | - | TRBJ2-7 | TRBV5-4 | TGTGCCAGCAGCTTGGATCTAGCGGACGCCTACGAGCAGTACTTC | CASSLDLADAYEQYF
- | - | TRBJ2-2 | TRBV7-2 | TGTGCCAGCAGCTTAGTAGCCGTGCCCGGGGAGCTGTTTTTT | CASSLVAVPGELFF
- | - | TRBJ1-2 | TRBV19 | TGTGCCAGTAGTATTCAGATGGAAGCGGATGGCTACACCTTC | CASSIQMEADGYTF
TRBD1 | - | TRBJ1-1 | TRBV11-2 | TGTGCCAGCAGCTTCGTCAGGGGGGCCACTGAAGCTTTCTTT | CASSFVRGATEAFF
- | - | TRBJ2-3 | TRBV25-1 | TGTGCCAGCAGTGACTTAGATTCCCTCACAGATACGCAGTATTTT | CASSDLDSLTDTQYF
TRBD2 | - | TRBJ2-3 | TRBV6-6 | TGTGCCAGCAGTAGGTCTAGCGGAACAGATACGCAGTATTTT | CASSRSSGTDTQYF
- | medium-sized | TRBJ2-1 | TRBV7-3 | TGTGCCAGCAGCTATCACACGGATTCCTACAATGAGCAGTTCTTC | CASSYHTDSYNEQFF
- | - | TRBJ1-2 | TRBV4-1 | TGCGCCAGCAGCCCGACAGTTAACTATGGCTACACCTTC | CASSPTVNYGYTF
- | - | TRBJ2-5 | TRBV27 | TGTGCCAGCAGTTTAAGGTGGGGCACCCAAGAGACCCAGTACTTC | CASSLRWGTQETQYF
TRBD1 | - | TRBJ1-5 | TRBV5-1 | TGCGCCAGCAGCTTGGGGACAGGGTACAATCAGCCCCAGCATTTT | CASSLGTGYNQPQHF
- | few | TRBJ2-7 | TRBV11-2 | TGTGCCAGCAGCTTAAGGCGCGGCGAGCAGTACTTC | CASSLRRGEQYF
- | - | TRBJ2-1 | TRBV7-9 | TGTGCCAGCAGCCCACAACAGGGTAGCGTGCAGTTCTTC | CASSPQQGSVQFF
- | many | TRBJ2-3 | TRBV9 | TGTGCCAGCAGCGTAGGCGGGCGCACAGATACGCAGTATTTT | CASSVGGRTDTQYF
TRBD1 | - | TRBJ1-2 | TRBV9 | TGTGCCAGCAGCGTTGGGGACAGGGGAACCAACTATGGCTACACCTTC | CASSVGDRGTNYGYTF
- | - | TRBJ2-3 | TRBV6-5 | TGTGCCAGCAGTTACTGGTCCACAGAGAGCACAGATACGCAGTATTTT | CASSYWSTESTDTQYF
- | - | TRBJ2-3 | TRBV11-2 | TGTGCCAGCAGCCGCGTCCCCCCCACAGATACGCAGTATTTT | CASSRVPPTDTQYF
- | - | TRBJ1-1 | TRBV25-1 | TGTGCCAGCAGTTGGTCCTTCGGGGAGGCTTTCTTT | CASSWSFGEAFF
- | few | TRBJ2-7 | TRBV28 | TGTGCCAGCAGTTTTGGGGAATCCGAATACGAGCAGTACTTC | CASSFGESEYEQYF
- | - | TRBJ1-1 | TRBV25-1 | TGTGCCAGCAGTGCCGGGTTTGTAACTTTCTTT | CASSAGFVTFF
- | - | TRBJ2-1 | TRBV2 | TGTGCCAGCAGTGTCCCGGACGGTTACAATGAGCAGTTCTTC | CASSVPDGYNEQFF
- | few | TRBJ2-1 | TRBV27 | TGTGCCAGCAAAATACGCTGGGTACAGCCGAGCTCCTACAATGAGCAGTTCTTC | CASKIRWVQPSSYNEQFF
- | - | TRBJ1-6 | TRBV19 | TGTGCCGGTAATTTCGGTGGCAGCTTTAATTCACCCCTCCACTTT | CAGNFGGSFNSPLHF
TRBD1 | - | TRBJ2-5 | TRBV12-5 | TGTGCTAGTGGTCAGGACAGGGTAGTGGAGACCCAGTACTTC | CASGQDRVVETQYF
- | many | TRBJ1-1 | TRBV14 | TGTGCCAGCAGCCTAGCGGGCCCCGAAGCTTTCTTT | CASSLAGPEAFF
- | - | TRBJ2-3 | TRBV5-1 | TGCGCCAGCAGCTTGGCTCAGAGCCTGAGGACAGATACGCAGTATTTT | CASSLAQSLRTDTQYF
- | - | TRBJ2-3 | TRBV13 | TGTGCCAGCAGCCTGGGGGGGCTCCCCCCCCATACGCAGTATTTT | CASSLGGLPPHTQYF
- | - | TRBJ2-5 | TRBV19 | TGTGCCAGTAGTATACACCTGGGGGAGACCCAGTACTTC | CASSIHLGETQYF
- | - | TRBJ2-4 | TRBV5-1 | TGCGCCAGCAGCTTGGGTGCAAGTGACATTCAGTACTTC | CASSLGASDIQYF
- | - | TRBJ2-7 | TRBV9 | TGTGCCAGCAGCGTAGGGTCGGTGGGCTACGAGCAGTACTTC | CASSVGSVGYEQYF
TRBD2 | - | TRBJ2-7 | TRBV9 | TGTGCCAGCAGCGTAGTAGCGGGAGCAGGGGAGCAGTACTTC | CASSVVAGAGEQYF
- | - | TRBJ1-5 | TRBV6-1 | TGTGCCAGCAGTGAATCAGGATATAGCAATCAGCCCCAGCATTTT | CASSESGYSNQPQHF
- | - | TRBJ2-3 | TRBV2 | TGTGCCAGCAGATCACAGGTAGATACGCAGTATTTT | CASRSQVDTQYF
- | - | TRBJ1-6 | TRBV9 | TGTGCCAGCAGCGTAGGGTATGGGAGCTCCTATAATTCACCCCTCCACTTT | CASSVGYGSSYNSPLHF
- | - | TRBJ1-1 | TRBV6-5 | TGTGCCAGCCTTAGGGTTACTGAAGCTTTCTTT | CASLRVTEAFF
- | - | TRBJ1-2 | TRBV11-2 | TGTGCCAGCGCGAGGACAGCAACCCTTTCCTATGGCTACACCTTC | CASARTATLSYGYTF
- | - | TRBJ1-1 | TRBV6-6 | TGTGCCAGCAGTTACTCTGGGAGCACTGAAGCTTTCTTT | CASSYSGSTEAFF
TRBD2 | - | TRBJ2-7 | TRBV2 | TGTGCCAGCAGACCAATGGTAGCGGGAGTGAGCGAGCAGTACTTC | CASRPMVAGVSEQYF
- | few | TRBJ2-7 | TRBV27 | TGTGCCAGCACTCCCCGGGTAGGGCCTTCCTACGAGCAGTACTTC | CASTPRVGPSYEQYF
- | medium-sized | TRBJ2-5 | TRBV11-2 | TGTGCCAGCAGCTTATGGTCCGGGGAGACCCAGTACTTC | CASSLWSGETQYF
- | - | TRBJ1-1 | TRBV2 | TGTGCCAGCAGAGGACCGGGACCCGGGGCTGAAGCTTTCTTT | CASRGPGPGAEAFF
- | - | TRBJ1-4 | TRBV28 | TGTGCCAGCCTCAGTCCCAATGACAGGGAAAAACTGTTTTTT | CASLSPNDREKLFF
TRBD1 | - | TRBJ2-1 | TRBV29-1 | TGCAGCGTTGGACCCCCGGGACAGGGGCAGTTCTTC | CSVGPPGQGQFF
- | - | TRBJ2-7 | TRBV7-9 | TGTGCCAGCAGCTCGCTCCCCGGGACGACACTCTCCTACGAGCAGTACTTC | CASSSLPGTTLSYEQYF